This TCR beta chain emerged from a study of PD-1 blockade in classical Hodgkin lymphoma. Study results and limitations: The origin of the repertoire differences remains undefined, with disease activity or prior therapy as possible causes. It was reported that newly diagnosed patients had less baseline TCR diversity than healthy donors. By C4D1 there was a significant rise in CD4+ TCR diversity but not in CD8+ TCR diversity. Prior to therapy, complete responders displayed diversity much like that of newly diagnosed patients.

Germline lookup yields CDR1 KGHSH and CDR2 LQKENI. Trimming took off 4 bases at V and 1 base at J, with 12 bases between the two ends. The CDR3 runs 15 residues. Regarding this clone: The antigen is unknown.

All patients experienced relapse after autologous stem cell transplantation, and brentuximab vedotin exposure was variable. Sequenced by immunoSEQ multiplex PCR; TCRdb stores in-frame clones only, minus some. The table includes tens of thousands of clones, more than 65% detected once. The sequenced sample was peripheral blood mononuclear cells (PBMCs), obtained before the second cycle of nivolumab. The receptor was derived from a human donor with classical Hodgkin lymphoma. The chain carries TRBV18 and TRBJ2-3; D is unresolved. The chain's CDR3 is CASSLTVRGTDTQYF. The CDR3 DNA reads TGTGCCAGCTCACTAACGGTTCGGGGCACAGATACGCAGTATTTT. The entire variable domain, with the rest obtained from reference TRBV18 and TRBJ2-3, is as follows: NAGVMQNPRHLVRRRGQEARLRCSPMKGHSHVYWYRQLPEEGLKFMVYLQKENIIDESGMPKERFSAEFPKEGPSILRIQQVVRGDSAAYFCASSLTVRGTDTQYFGPGTRLTVL.